The source of this T cell receptor (beta chain) is a study of tumor-infiltrating lymphocytes in primary liver carcinoma. The sample holds a few counts of this clonotype. One junction end does not reproduce the germline sequence, and a read error may be involved. The source material, about 20-30 mg of unsorted bulk tissue, was used to co-extract RNA and DNA. The CDR3 is 18 amino acids. Germline V gene lookup returns CDR1 SGHAT and CDR2 FQNNGV. A constant-region primer served to make TCR beta cDNA from roughly 500 ng total RNA. Three nested multiplex PCR rounds of slightly modified ARM-PCR generated TCR beta libraries. A C-beta reverse primer and TRBV1-TRBV30 forward primers served in each of the first two PCR rounds, at 10 cycles apiece. TCRdb called the multiplex PCR reads again in MiXCR, with one record for every CDR3 protein. This sample has about 48,000 distinct CDR3 sequences; 70% to 80% occur once, and the top ten carry around 30%.

The source of this sequence is a man aged 35 to 55 with primary liver carcinoma and hepatitis B virus infection. The genes are TRBV11-2 and TRBJ2-1; D possibly corresponds to TRBD2 (6 bases). Sequenced input: liver tumor tissue from sampling region 3. The sample's subset: tumor region T3, left-lateral pole. The CDR3 coding sequence is TGTGCCAGCTGCTTTGACCCTAGGAGGGCCGGGAGTTACAATGAGCAGTTCTTT. This encodes CASCFDPRRAGSYNEQFF.